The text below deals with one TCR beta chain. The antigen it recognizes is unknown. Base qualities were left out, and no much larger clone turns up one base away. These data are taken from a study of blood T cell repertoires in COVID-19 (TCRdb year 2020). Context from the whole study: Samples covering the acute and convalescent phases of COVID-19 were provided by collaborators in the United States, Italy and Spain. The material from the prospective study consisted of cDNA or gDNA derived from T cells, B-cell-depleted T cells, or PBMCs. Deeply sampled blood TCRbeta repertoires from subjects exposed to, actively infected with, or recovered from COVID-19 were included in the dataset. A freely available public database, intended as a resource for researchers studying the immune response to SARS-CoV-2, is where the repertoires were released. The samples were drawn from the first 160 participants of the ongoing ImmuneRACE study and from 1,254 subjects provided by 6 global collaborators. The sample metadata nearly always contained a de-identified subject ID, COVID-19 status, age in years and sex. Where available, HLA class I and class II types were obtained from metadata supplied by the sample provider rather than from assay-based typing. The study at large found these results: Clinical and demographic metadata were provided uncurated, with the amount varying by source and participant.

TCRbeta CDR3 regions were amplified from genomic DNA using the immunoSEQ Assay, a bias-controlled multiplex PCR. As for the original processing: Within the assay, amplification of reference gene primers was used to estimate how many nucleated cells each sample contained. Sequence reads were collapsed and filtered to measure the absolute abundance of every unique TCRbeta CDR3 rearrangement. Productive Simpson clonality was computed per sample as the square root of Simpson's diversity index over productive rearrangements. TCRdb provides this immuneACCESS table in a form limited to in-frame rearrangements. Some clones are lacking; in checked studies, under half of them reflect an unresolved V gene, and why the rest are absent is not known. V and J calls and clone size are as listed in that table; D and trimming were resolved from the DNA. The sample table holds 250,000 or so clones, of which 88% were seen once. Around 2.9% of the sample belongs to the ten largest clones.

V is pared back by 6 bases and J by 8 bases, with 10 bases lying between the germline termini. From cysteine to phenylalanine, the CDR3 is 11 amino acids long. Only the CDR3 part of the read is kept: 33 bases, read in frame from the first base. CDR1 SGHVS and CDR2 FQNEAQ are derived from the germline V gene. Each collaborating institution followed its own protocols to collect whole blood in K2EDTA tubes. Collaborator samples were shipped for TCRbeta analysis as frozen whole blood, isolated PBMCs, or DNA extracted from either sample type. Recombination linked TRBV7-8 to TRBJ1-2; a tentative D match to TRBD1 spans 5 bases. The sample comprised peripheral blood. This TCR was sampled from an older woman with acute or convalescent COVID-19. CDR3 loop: CASSGALGYTF. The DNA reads TGTGCCAGCAGTGGGGCTTTAGGCTACACCTTC.